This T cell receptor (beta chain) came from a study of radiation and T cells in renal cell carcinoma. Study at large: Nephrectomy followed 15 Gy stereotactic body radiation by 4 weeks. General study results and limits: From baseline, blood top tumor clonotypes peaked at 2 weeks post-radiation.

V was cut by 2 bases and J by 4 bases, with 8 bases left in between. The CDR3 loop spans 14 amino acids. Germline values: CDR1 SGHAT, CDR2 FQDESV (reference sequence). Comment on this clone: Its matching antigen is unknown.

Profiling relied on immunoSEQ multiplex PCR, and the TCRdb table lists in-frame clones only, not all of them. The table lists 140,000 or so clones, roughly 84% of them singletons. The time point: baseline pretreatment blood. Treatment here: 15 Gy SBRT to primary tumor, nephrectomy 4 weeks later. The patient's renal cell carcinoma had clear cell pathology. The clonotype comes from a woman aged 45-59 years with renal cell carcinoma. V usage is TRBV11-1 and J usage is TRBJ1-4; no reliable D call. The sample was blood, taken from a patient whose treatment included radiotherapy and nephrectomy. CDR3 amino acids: CASSLHRNNEKLFF. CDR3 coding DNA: TGTGCCAGCAGCTTACACAGAAATAATGAAAAACTGTTTTTT.